One and the same sample provided the 22 T cell receptor beta chains below, sequenced in a study of blood T cell repertoires in COVID-19. The data were produced by immunoSEQ multiplex PCR, yet TCRdb's version contains in-frame clones alone and is incomplete. The data contain 95,000 to 150,000 clones, roughly 77% of them singletons. Sequencing was done on a sample of peripheral blood. The receptors shown here come from a man in his 60s with active or convalescent COVID-19.

The V gene is TRBV30, the J gene TRBJ2-7; a possible D gene is TRBD2 (5 bases). The V gene's germline CDR1 is GTSNPN and CDR2 SVGIG (reference sequence). V was shortened by 1 base and J by 0 bases, with 13 bases between the two germline ends. The CDR3 totals 15 residues. The CDR3 loop reads CAWSGGVLSSYEQYF. Written as DNA, the CDR3 is TGTGCCTGGAGTGGGGGAGTACTTAGCTCCTACGAGCAGTACTTC. The full variable domain, completed using reference TRBV30 and TRBJ2-7, is SQTIHQWPATLVQPVGSPLSLECTVEGTSNPNLYWYRQAAGRGLQLLFYSVGIGQISSEVPQNLSASRPQDRQFILSSKKLLLSDSGFYLCAWSGGVLSSYEQYFGPGTRLTVT.

The gene calls are TRBV12-5 and TRBJ1-1; 8 bases are a match to TRBD1. V shed 5 bases, J shed 3 bases, and the junction held 2 bases outside the gene matches. Germline CDR1 reads LGHNT; CDR2 reads FRNRAP. CDR3 length: 13 residues. The CDR3 region is CASGPGQDTEAFF. DNA of the CDR3: TGTGCTAGTGGTCCGGGACAGGACACTGAAGCTTTCTTT.

The chain uses TRBV5-1 and TRBJ2-3; 9 positions match TRBD2. CDR3 length: 16 residues. Germline loops: CDR1 SGHRS, CDR2 YFSETQ. Trimming at V came to 3 bases and at J to 6 bases, leaving 11 bases not matched to a gene. CDR3 in DNA: TGCGCCAGCAGCTCGGCCCTGCGGGAGGGTACCGATACGCAGTATTTT. This sequence encodes CASSSALREGTDTQYF.

Of note for this clone: The sample holds other DNA sequences that translate to the same CDR3. The rearrangement links TRBV6-5 to TRBJ2-7; tentative D call: TRBD2 (6 bases). Germline values: CDR1 MNHEY, CDR2 SVGAGI. V dropped 2 bases and J dropped 2 bases, with 16 bases sitting between them. The CDR3 runs 16 residues. The CDR3 here is CASSYGTSLDPYEQYF. The CDR3 coding sequence is TGTGCCAGCAGTTACGGAACTAGCCTAGACCCCTACGAGCAGTACTTC.

This clone was counted once. The chain couples TRBV24-1 to TRBJ2-1; a weak D match, TRBD1 (5 bases). Germline values: CDR1 KGHDR, CDR2 SFDVKD. Trimming removed 5 bases from V and 4 bases from J, with 8 bases in between. The CDR3 spans 13 residues. Here the CDR3 reads CATSVDSYNEQFF. CDR3 bases: TGTGCCACCAGTGTCGACAGTTACAATGAGCAGTTCTTC.

This sequence joins TRBV5-6 and TRBJ1-1, with 12 bases identical to TRBD1. Germline V gene data show CDR1 as SGHDT and CDR2 as YYEEEE. Trimming at V came to 3 bases and at J to 6 bases, leaving 6 bases not matched to a gene. The CDR3 length is 15 residues. CDR3 sequence: CASSYSGTGGSEAFF. CDR3 nucleotide sequence: TGTGCCAGCAGCTATTCCGGGACAGGGGGCTCTGAAGCTTTCTTT.

CDR3 coding DNA: TGTGCCAGCAGCTTAGTCCCGAGCGGGCTCACAGATACGCAGTATTTT. Residues: CASSLVPSGLTDTQYF. The chain joins TRBV7-2 to TRBJ2-3, with D maybe TRBD2 (6 bases). The ends were cut back, 1 base at V and 2 bases at J, with 13 bases in the middle. This CDR3 region has 16 residues. Germline lookup yields CDR1 SGHTA and CDR2 FQGNSA.

The chain has TRBV24-1 and TRBJ1-5; 12 bases map to TRBD1. The CDR3 sequence is 15 residues long. Germline values: CDR1 KGHDR, CDR2 SFDVKD. V shed 7 bases and J 3 bases; nucleotides not matched to a gene: 3. The CDR3: CATSGTGGINQPQHF. The CDR3 DNA reads TGTGCCACCAGCGGGACAGGGGGCATCAATCAGCCCCAGCATTTT.

The chain employs TRBV5-8 and TRBJ1-3, with D uncertain. There are 15 residues in the CDR3. V was trimmed by 5 bases and J by 0 bases, leaving 12 bases between them. Germline V gene sequence: CDR1 SGHTS, CDR2 YDEGEE. The CDR3 here is CASSFDWSSGNTIYF. CDR3 coding DNA: TGTGCCAGCAGTTTCGACTGGAGCTCTGGAAACACCATATATTTT.

The chain carries TRBV5-4 and TRBJ2-1; 11 bases align to TRBD2. Trimming took 1 base from V and 0 from J; bases not matched to a gene: 3. This CDR3 has 17 amino acids. Germline V lookup: CDR1 SGHNT, CDR2 YYREEE (reference sequence). The CDR3 DNA sequence: TGTGCCAGCAGCTTGCCGACTAGCGGGGTCTCCTACAATGAGCAGTTCTTC. Protein product: CASSLPTSGVSYNEQFF.

The rearrangement uses TRBV4-3 and TRBJ2-3; D is undetermined. The CDR3 contains 15 residues. The germline V gene has CDR1 LGHNA and CDR2 YSLEER. Trimming removed 0 bases at V and 2 bases at J, with 9 bases between. As DNA, the CDR3 is TGCGCCAGCAGCCAAGATCGTCACAACACAGATACGCAGTATTTT. It encodes CASSQDRHNTDTQYF.

The rearrangement links TRBV10-3 to TRBJ1-5; a possible D gene is TRBD1 (6 bases). This CDR3 has 15 amino acids. CDR1 and CDR2 (germline): ENHRY, SYGVKD. The V end lost 2 bases, the J end lost 3 bases, and 11 bases lay between the germline ends. CDR3 residues: CAISEIGQPNQPQHF. The CDR3 bases are TGTGCCATCAGTGAGATCGGACAGCCCAATCAGCCCCAGCATTTT.

The chain combines TRBV3-1 (or the pseudogene TRBV3-2) with TRBJ2-1; TRBD2 agrees at 10 bases. Trimming took 9 bases from V and 2 from J; bases not matched to a gene: 16. The CDR3 loop spans 18 amino acids. In germline, CDR1 is LGHDT, CDR2 YNNKEL (reference sequence). The CDR3 bases are TGTGCCAGTGGCCTTAGCAGGAGTAGCGGGAGGCCCTACAATGAGCAGTTCTTC. This sequence encodes CASGLSRSSGRPYNEQFF.

The DNA for the CDR3 is TGTGCCAGCAGCCAAGATTCCGGACAGGGGGGCGGCGGGGAGCTGTTTTTT. Residues: CASSQDSGQGGGGELFF. The rearrangement uses TRBV4-2 and TRBJ2-2; 10 nucleotides agree with TRBD1. Germline values: CDR1 LGHNA, CDR2 YNFKEQ. The CDR3 loop spans 17 amino acids. V shed 0 bases, J shed 7 bases, and the junction held 8 bases outside the gene matches.

This clone was detected many times. V is TRBV24-1 and J is TRBJ2-1; possible D gene TRBD2, 6 bases. CDR1 is KGHDR, CDR2 SFDVKD, per germline. This CDR3 is built from 17 residues. V lost 1 base and J 7 bases, leaving 19 bases between the germline ends. The CDR3 region is CATSDLDGEVPGNEQFF. The CDR3 DNA sequence: TGTGCCACCAGTGATTTAGATGGGGAGGTCCCGGGGAATGAGCAGTTCTTC.

The rearrangement uses TRBV5-5 and TRBJ2-5, with 10 bases identical to TRBD1. The J segment lost 0 bases and the V segment lost 0 bases, leaving 2 bases of the junction unmatched. This CDR3 comprises 16 residues. Germline loops: CDR1 SGHKS, CDR2 YYEKEE (reference sequence). The CDR3 nucleotides read TGTGCCAGCAGCTTGGTGGGGACAGGGGACCAAGAGACCCAGTACTTC. Translation gives CASSLVGTGDQETQYF.

The chain couples TRBV21-1 to TRBJ2-7; the DNA was not used to check the table's D call, TRBD1. TRBV21-1 is an annotated pseudogene. CDR3 length: 15 amino acids. The CDR3 bases are TGTGCCAGCAGCAAAATGGGCAGGGGCTGGTACGAGCAGTACTTC. It codes for CASSKMGRGWYEQYF.

There are a few counts of this clone. The chain couples TRBV6-5 to TRBJ2-7; D is perhaps TRBD1 (5 bases). The germline gives CDR1 MNHEY, CDR2 SVGAGI. V lost 7 bases, J lost 3 bases, and 16 bases lay in between. The CDR3 runs 14 residues. The DNA for the CDR3 is TGTGCCAGCAACTCAGTCGCAGGGCTCTACGAGCAGTACTTC. Its protein product is CASNSVAGLYEQYF.

CDR3 sequence reads: CASSASGSQTDTQYF. For the CDR3, the DNA is TGTGCCAGCAGCGCTAGCGGGAGCCAAACAGATACGCAGTATTTT. The chain combines TRBV9 with TRBJ2-3, with 10 bases that match TRBD2. J was trimmed by 3 bases and V by 3 bases; bases with no gene match: 4. The CDR3 is made up of 15 amino acids. Germline V gene lookup returns CDR1 SGDLS and CDR2 YYNGEE. The complete variable domain, with remaining parts taken from reference TRBV9 and TRBJ2-3, reads DSGVTQTPKHLITATGQRVTLRCSPRSGDLSVYWYQQSLDQGLQFLIQYYNGEERAKGNILERFSAQQFPDLHSELNLSSLELGDSALYFCASSASGSQTDTQYFGPGTRLTVL.

This clone showed up just once. The chain joins TRBV11-2 to TRBJ2-2; no definite D call. Germline assignment: CDR1 SGHAT and CDR2 FQNNGV. Trimming cost V 0 bases and J 5 bases, with 7 bases left between them. CDR3 length: 14 amino acids. CDR3 nucleotide sequence: TGTGCCAGCAGCTTAGATGGAGAAACCGGGGAGCTGTTTTTT. Encoded protein: CASSLDGETGELFF.

The chain is built from TRBV9 and TRBJ2-1, with 11 bases aligning to TRBD2. CDR1 is SGDLS and CDR2 is YYNGEE in the germline V gene. Unmatched junction bases numbered 2, after V lost 3 bases and J lost 6 bases. The CDR3 extends over 14 amino acids. The CDR3 is CASSGSGRVNEQFF. Here the CDR3 DNA reads TGTGCCAGCAGCGGTAGCGGGAGGGTCAATGAGCAGTTCTTC. Full variable domain (remainder filled in from reference TRBV9 and TRBJ2-1): DSGVTQTPKHLITATGQRVTLRCSPRSGDLSVYWYQQSLDQGLQFLIQYYNGEERAKGNILERFSAQQFPDLHSELNLSSLELGDSALYFCASSGSGRVNEQFFGPGTRLTVL.

V gene TRBV6-5 combines with J gene TRBJ2-7; possibly TRBD2 for D (5 bases). Germline CDR1 is MNHEY and CDR2 is SVGAGI. Trimming took off 4 bases at V and 6 bases at J, with 13 bases between the two ends. The length of the CDR3 is 13 residues. The DNA for the CDR3 is TGTGCCAGCAGTTCTATGGCGGGCAGCGAGCAGTACTTC. Its protein is CASSSMAGSEQYF.